This entry concerns a single T cell receptor (beta chain). No antigen is known for it. Nothing much larger sits one base from this clone, and base qualities are not available. TCRbeta CDR3 regions were amplified from genomic DNA using the immunoSEQ Assay, a bias-controlled multiplex PCR. Under the source paper's analysis protocol: Within the assay, amplification of reference gene primers was used to estimate how many nucleated cells each sample contained. To quantify the absolute abundance of each unique TCRbeta CDR3 rearrangement, sequence reads were collapsed and filtered. For each sample, productive Simpson clonality was calculated as the square root of Simpson's diversity index across productive rearrangements. Sourced from immuneACCESS, this table was stored by TCRdb with only in-frame sequences that have V and J called. A share of the clones is absent; for the studies checked, an unresolved V gene accounts for under half, and the remainder has no known explanation. V and J calls and clone size are copied from that table; D and trimming were computed from the DNA. In all, the sample holds around 20,000 clones, and approximately 88% of those were seen once. 5% of the sample is taken by the ten largest.

The sample is drawn from a study of blood T cell repertoires in COVID-19 (TCRdb year 2020). Concerning the study at large: Samples covering the acute and convalescent phases of COVID-19 were provided by collaborators in the United States, Italy and Spain. The prospective study material was composed of cDNA or gDNA derived from T cells, B-cell-depleted T cells, or PBMCs. Deeply sampled blood TCRbeta repertoires from subjects exposed to, actively infected with, or recovered from COVID-19 were included in the dataset. The repertoires were released in a freely available public database intended as a resource for research on the immune response to SARS-CoV-2. The samples were drawn from the first 160 participants of the ongoing ImmuneRACE study and from 1,254 subjects provided by 6 global collaborators. The sample metadata nearly always contained a de-identified subject ID, COVID-19 status, age in years and sex. Where available, HLA class I and class II types were taken from metadata supplied by the sample provider and were not determined by assay-based typing.

Enrolling through a virtual design, the prospective study's participants ranged in age from roughly 18 to 90 years and lived across around 25 United States geographic areas. Cohort assignment in the prospective study relied on participant-reported clinical history from a screening survey and a study questionnaire. Recovered participants in ImmuneRACE Cohort 3 were defined by two consecutive negative NP/OP PCR tests, clearance by a healthcare professional, or resolution of symptoms. In the prospective study, whole blood, serum and a nasopharyngeal or oropharyngeal swab were collected from each participant by mobile phlebotomists. Prospective study participants could optionally give additional blood draws and questionnaires over a roughly 2-month period. Prospective study blood samples were shipped either frozen or at room temperature before DNA extraction. The CDR3 goes from the cysteine to the phenylalanine over 17 residues. The DNA shown is the 51-base CDR3, in frame from base 1. V is trimmed back by 8 bases and J by 9 bases, and the junction contains 14 bases that no gene match accounts for. The germline V gene provides CDR1 MDHEN and CDR2 SYDVKM.

Overall study results and their limits: Clinical and demographic metadata were provided uncurated, with the amount varying by source and participant.

The source material was PBMCs or T cells enriched from blood (not recorded which). The receptor's source is a woman between 25 and 40 years old who had recovered from COVID-19. Rearrangement joined TRBV28 to TRBJ1-6; 12 nucleotides in the junction match TRBD1. The DNA reads TGTGCCAGCGTCCCGGGACAGGGGGCAGTAAGGATTTCACCCCTCCACTTT. Its protein reads: CASVPGQGAVRISPLHF.